The source of this T cell receptor (beta chain) is a study of blood T cell repertoires in COVID-19. Study-level background: Both acute and convalescent COVID-19 samples were obtained from the United States, Italy and Spain. T cells, B-cell-depleted T cells, or PBMCs supplied cDNA or gDNA.

Profiled with immunoSEQ multiplex PCR; TCRdb holds only in-frame clones, not every one. The profile covers over 100,000 clones, with 80% appearing a single time and approximately 4.2% taken by the ten largest. From germline, CDR1 is KGHSH and CDR2 LQKENI. CDR3 length: 17 residues. V lost 0 bases to trimming and J lost 6 bases; unmatched junction nucleotides: 9. The rearrangement joins TRBV18 to TRBJ2-4; 9 bases map to TRBD1. Source material: peripheral blood. This clonotype was obtained from a human donor in a cohort sampled during active or convalescent COVID-19. In DNA form, the CDR3 reads TGTGCCAGCTCACCACCTACAGGGGGCGCTTCGGGAAACATTCAGTACTTC. The encoded protein is CASSPPTGGASGNIQYF.